A selection of T cell receptor beta chains follows, all from one sample in a study of identifying expanded T cells in peripheral blood. Sequencing was performed with immunoSEQ multiplex PCR; in TCRdb, only in-frame clones are kept and a portion is missing. The sample contains tens of thousands of clones, roughly 89% of which appear only once. The sample taken for sequencing was blood. The receptors here all came from a person aged 18 to 75 in good health. CDR3s leave out the opening cysteine and the closing phenylalanine or tryptophan.

j_gene: TRBJ1-1; v_gene: TRBV4-3; CDR3aa: ASSTQGVGTEAF
j_gene: TRBJ2-1; v_gene: TRBV2; CDR3aa: ASIEVSPSYNEQF
j_gene: TRBJ2-7; v_gene: TRBV15; CDR3aa: ATSRDTGGPSSYEQY
j_gene: TRBJ1-5; v_gene: TRBV30; CDR3aa: AWRDSLPNQPQH
j_gene: TRBJ1-1; v_gene: TRBV11-2; CDR3aa: ASSLGGWDTEAF
j_gene: TRBJ2-1; v_gene: TRBV7-3; CDR3aa: ASSSGLAGGPYNEQF
j_gene: TRBJ1-4; v_gene: TRBV5-1; CDR3aa: ASSLSRGRDEKLF
j_gene: TRBJ2-2; v_gene: TRBV19; CDR3aa: ASSDLAIAGELF
j_gene: TRBJ1-2; v_gene: TRBV20-1; CDR3aa: SAPENYGYT
j_gene: TRBJ1-2; v_gene: TRBV28; CDR3aa: ASSFPSPGQGNGYT
j_gene: TRBJ2-7; v_gene: TRBV7-3; CDR3aa: ASSFSASGAYEQY
j_gene: TRBJ1-2; v_gene: TRBV4-3; CDR3aa: ASSSSLPGQGVSVHGYT
j_gene: TRBJ1-2; v_gene: TRBV4-1; CDR3aa: ASSPQGVGGYT
j_gene: TRBJ2-7; v_gene: TRBV10-2; CDR3aa: ASSNRFSPGTSGSSYEQY
j_gene: TRBJ2-1; v_gene: TRBV28; CDR3aa: ASSLLSSYNEQF
j_gene: TRBJ2-3; v_gene: TRBV7-2; CDR3aa: ASSLDFGASTDTQY
j_gene: TRBJ1-2; v_gene: TRBV14; CDR3aa: ASKGRNGYT
j_gene: TRBJ2-3; v_gene: TRBV25-1; CDR3aa: ASSPTGGPADTQY
j_gene: TRBJ1-5; v_gene: TRBV7-2; CDR3aa: ASSLVPRLQPQH
j_gene: TRBJ2-5; v_gene: TRBV14; CDR3aa: ASSQLAQETQY
j_gene: TRBJ2-1; v_gene: TRBV19; CDR3aa: ASSIAVYNEQF
j_gene: TRBJ2-5; v_gene: TRBV7-9; CDR3aa: ASSLVPSGLETQY
j_gene: TRBJ2-7; v_gene: TRBV13; CDR3aa: ASSLAGLAGSSYEQY
j_gene: TRBJ2-3; v_gene: TRBV7-9; CDR3aa: ASSPSGTDTQY